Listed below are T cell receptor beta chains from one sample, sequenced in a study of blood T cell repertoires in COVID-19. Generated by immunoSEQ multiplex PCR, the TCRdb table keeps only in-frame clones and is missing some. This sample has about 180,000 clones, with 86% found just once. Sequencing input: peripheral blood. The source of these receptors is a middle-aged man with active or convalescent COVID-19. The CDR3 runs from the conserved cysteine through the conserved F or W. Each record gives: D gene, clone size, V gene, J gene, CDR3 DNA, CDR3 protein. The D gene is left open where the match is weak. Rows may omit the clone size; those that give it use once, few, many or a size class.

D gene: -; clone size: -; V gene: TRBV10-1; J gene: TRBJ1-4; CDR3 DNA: TGCGCCAGCAGTGACCGGGACACCAATGAAAAACTGTTTTTT; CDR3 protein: CASSDRDTNEKLFF
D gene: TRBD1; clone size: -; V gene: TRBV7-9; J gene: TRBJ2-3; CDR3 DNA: TGTGCCAGCAGCTTCGAACGGGGACAGGGGAGGACAGATACGCAGTATTTT; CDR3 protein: CASSFERGQGRTDTQYF
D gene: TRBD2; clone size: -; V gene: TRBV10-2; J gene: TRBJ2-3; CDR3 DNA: TGCGCCAGCAGGCCGGGACTAGCGGGAGGAGGGACAGATACGCAGTATTTT; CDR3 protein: CASRPGLAGGGTDTQYF
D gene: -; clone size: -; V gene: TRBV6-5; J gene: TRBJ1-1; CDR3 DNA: TGTGCCAGCAGTCCAGGGCGGAACACTGAAGCTTTCTTT; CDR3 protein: CASSPGRNTEAFF
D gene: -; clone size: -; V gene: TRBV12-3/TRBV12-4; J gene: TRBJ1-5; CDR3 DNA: TGTGCCAGCAGTTACGGACTTAATCAGCCCCAGCATTTT; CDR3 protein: CASSYGLNQPQHF
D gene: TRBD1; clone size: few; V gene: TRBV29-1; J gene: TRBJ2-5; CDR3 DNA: TGCAGCGTTGAAAAAAACAGGGGAGAGACCCAGTACTTC; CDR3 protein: CSVEKNRGETQYF
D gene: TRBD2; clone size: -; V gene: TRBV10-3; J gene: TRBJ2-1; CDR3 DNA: TGTGCCATCCGGGTAGCGGGGGGAAACAATGAGCAGTTCTTC; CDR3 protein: CAIRVAGGNNEQFF
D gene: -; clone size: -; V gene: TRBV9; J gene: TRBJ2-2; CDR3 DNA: TGTGCCAGCAGCGTTCAGGACTTGGGAACCGGGGAGCTGTTTTTT; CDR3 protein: CASSVQDLGTGELFF
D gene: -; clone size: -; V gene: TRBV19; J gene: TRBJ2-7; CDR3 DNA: TGTGCCAGTAGCCCGGACAGCTCCTACGAGCAGTACTTC; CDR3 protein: CASSPDSSYEQYF
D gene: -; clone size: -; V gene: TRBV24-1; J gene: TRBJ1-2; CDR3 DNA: TGTGCCACCAGTGGGGGCAGGAACTATGGCTACACCTTC; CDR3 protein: CATSGGRNYGYTF
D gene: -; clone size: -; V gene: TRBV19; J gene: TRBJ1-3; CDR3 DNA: TGTGCCAGTAGTATAGAGCCAGGCTCTGGAAACACCATATATTTT; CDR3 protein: CASSIEPGSGNTIYF
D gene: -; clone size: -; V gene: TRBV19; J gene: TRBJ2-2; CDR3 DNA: TGTGCCAGTAGTTCACCGGGAACAACATTCGGGGAGCTGTTTTTT; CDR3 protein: CASSSPGTTFGELFF
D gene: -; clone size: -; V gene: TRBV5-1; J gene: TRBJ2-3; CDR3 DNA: TGCGCCAGCAGCCCGTCCCCTAGCACAGATACGCAGTATTTT; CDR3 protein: CASSPSPSTDTQYF
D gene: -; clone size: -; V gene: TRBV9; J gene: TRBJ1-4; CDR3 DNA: TGTGCCAGCAGCGTAAGAGCAACTAATGAAAAACTGTTTTTT; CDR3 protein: CASSVRATNEKLFF
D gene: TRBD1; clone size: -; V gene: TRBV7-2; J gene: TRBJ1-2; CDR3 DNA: TGTGCCAGCAGCTTCCGGGACAGTCGGGGCTACACCTTC; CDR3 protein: CASSFRDSRGYTF
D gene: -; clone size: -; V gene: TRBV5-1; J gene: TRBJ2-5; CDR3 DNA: TGCGCCAGCCTGGGACATGGCCAAGAGACCCAGTACTTC; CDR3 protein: CASLGHGQETQYF
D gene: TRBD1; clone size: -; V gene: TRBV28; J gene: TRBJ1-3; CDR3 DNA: TGTGCCAGCAGTCCATCGGACAGGGCAAGAAACACCATATATTTT; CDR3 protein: CASSPSDRARNTIYF
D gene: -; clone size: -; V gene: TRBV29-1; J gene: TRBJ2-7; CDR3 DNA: TGCAGCGTTGCCCAGGGGTACTACGAGCAGTACTTC; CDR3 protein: CSVAQGYYEQYF
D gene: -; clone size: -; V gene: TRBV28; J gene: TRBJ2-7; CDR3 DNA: TGTGCCAGCAGTCTTCCGGGGGGCCCACACGAGCAGTACTTC; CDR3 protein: CASSLPGGPHEQYF
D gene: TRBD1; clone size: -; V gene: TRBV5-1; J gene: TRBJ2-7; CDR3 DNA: TGCGCCAGCAGCTGGGGGACAGGGGGCTCCTACGAGCAGTACTTC; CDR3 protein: CASSWGTGGSYEQYF
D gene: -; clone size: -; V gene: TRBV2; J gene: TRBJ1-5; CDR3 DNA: TGTGCCAGCAGTGACAGGGTGGGCAATCAGCCCCAGCATTTT; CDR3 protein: CASSDRVGNQPQHF
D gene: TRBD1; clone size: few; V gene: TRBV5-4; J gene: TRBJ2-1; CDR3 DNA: TGTGCCAGCAAGACAGGGAAGGGGCTAGCTTTGGATGAGCAGTTCTTC; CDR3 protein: CASKTGKGLALDEQFF
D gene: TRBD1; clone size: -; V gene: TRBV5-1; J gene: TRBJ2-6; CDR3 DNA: TGCGCCAGCAGTCCACGACAGGGGGTAACTTCTGGGGCCAACGTCCTGACTTTC; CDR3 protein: CASSPRQGVTSGANVLTF
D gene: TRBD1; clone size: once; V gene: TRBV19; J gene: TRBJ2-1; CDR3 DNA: TGTGCCAGTAGAACCGGGACAGGGGCGGGATCCTACAATGAGCAGTTCTTC; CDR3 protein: CASRTGTGAGSYNEQFF
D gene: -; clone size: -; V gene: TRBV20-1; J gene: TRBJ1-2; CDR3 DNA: TGCAGTGCTTTGAGGGACTATGGCTACACCTTC; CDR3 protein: CSALRDYGYTF
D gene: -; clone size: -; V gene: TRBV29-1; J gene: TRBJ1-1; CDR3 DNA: TGCAGCGTTGCGGGAACGAACACTGAAGCTTTCTTT; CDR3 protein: CSVAGTNTEAFF
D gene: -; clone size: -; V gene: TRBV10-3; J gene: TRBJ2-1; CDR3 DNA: TGTGCCATCAGTCGGACTTCCAGAGACGGCAATGAGCAGTTCTTC; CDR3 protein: CAISRTSRDGNEQFF
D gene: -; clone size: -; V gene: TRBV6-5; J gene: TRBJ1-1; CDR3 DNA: TGTGCCAGCAGTTACTCGACGGGGGCTGAAGCTTTCTTT; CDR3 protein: CASSYSTGAEAFF
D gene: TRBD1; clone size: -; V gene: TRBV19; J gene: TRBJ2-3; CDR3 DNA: TGTGCCAGTACTACCGGGACAGGGCGGTCTGATACGCAGTATTTT; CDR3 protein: CASTTGTGRSDTQYF
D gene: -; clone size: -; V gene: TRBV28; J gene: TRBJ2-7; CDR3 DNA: TGTGCCAGCAGTCACACCGAGCAGTACTTC; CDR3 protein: CASSHTEQYF
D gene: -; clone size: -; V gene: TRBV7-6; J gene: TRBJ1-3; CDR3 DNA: TGTGCCAGCAGCCTCTCGGGATCAAGCTCTGGAAACACCATATATTTT; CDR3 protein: CASSLSGSSSGNTIYF
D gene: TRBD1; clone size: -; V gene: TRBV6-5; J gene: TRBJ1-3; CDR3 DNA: TGTGCCAGCAGTTCAAAACGGACAGGGGACGGAAACACCATATATTTT; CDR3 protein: CASSSKRTGDGNTIYF
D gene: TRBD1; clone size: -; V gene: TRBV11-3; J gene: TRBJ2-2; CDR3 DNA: TGTGCCAGCAGCACCATCGGGACAGGGGAAACCGGGGAGCTGTTTTTT; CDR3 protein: CASSTIGTGETGELFF
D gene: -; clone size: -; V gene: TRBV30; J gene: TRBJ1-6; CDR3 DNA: TGTGCCTGGAGTGCGACAGATTCACCCCTCCACTTT; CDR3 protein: CAWSATDSPLHF
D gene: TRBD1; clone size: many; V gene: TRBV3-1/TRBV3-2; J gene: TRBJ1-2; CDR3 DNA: TGTGCCAGCAGCCATCAAACAGGGGAAGATGGCTACACCTTC; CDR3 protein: CASSHQTGEDGYTF
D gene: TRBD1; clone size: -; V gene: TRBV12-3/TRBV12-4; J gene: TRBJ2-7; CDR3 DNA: TGTGCCAGCGGAGACAGGGTTGTGGACGAGCAGTACTTC; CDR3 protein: CASGDRVVDEQYF
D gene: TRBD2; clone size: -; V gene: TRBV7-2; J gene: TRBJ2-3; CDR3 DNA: TGTGCCAGCAGCTTACTGGGGACTAGCGGGGGGGCCGCAGATACGCAGTATTTT; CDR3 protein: CASSLLGTSGGAADTQYF
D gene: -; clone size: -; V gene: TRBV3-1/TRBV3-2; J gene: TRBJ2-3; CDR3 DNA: TGTGCCAGCAGCCAAGACCATCTAGCAGATACGCAGTATTTT; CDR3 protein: CASSQDHLADTQYF
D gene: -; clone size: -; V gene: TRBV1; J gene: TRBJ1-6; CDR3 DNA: TGCACCAGTTCCTTAGGAGCCCCTAATTCACCCCTCCACTTT; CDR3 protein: CTSSLGAPNSPLHF
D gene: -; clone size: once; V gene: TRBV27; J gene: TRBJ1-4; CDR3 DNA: TGTGCCAGCAGTCCCCGAGGAAGCATTGAAAAACTGTTTTTT; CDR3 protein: CASSPRGSIEKLFF
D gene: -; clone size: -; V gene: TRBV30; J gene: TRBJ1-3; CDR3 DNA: TGTGCCTGGAGTCAGGGTTTTGGAAACACCATATATTTT; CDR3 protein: CAWSQGFGNTIYF
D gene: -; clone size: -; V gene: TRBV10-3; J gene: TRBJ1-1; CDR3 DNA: TGTGCCATCCGGGAGGATTCAGATGAAGCTTTCTTT; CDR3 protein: CAIREDSDEAFF